The 6 T cell receptor beta chains below come from one sample, sequenced in a study of T cell clonality in common variable immunodeficiency. The assay was immunoSEQ multiplex PCR, and TCRdb's table has in-frame clones only and misses some. This repertoire holds about 52,000 clones, and none appear only once. The sequencing input was peripheral blood mononuclear cells. These receptors all stem from a person aged 18 to 70 in good health.

This clone was observed at least ten times. At one boundary the junction diverges from the germline segment, which might be a read error. The read terminates 3 residues ahead of where the CDR3 ends, so the germline J gene completes it. The chain employs TRBV4-2 and TRBJ2-2; a weak D match, TRBD1 (5 bases). Germline V gives CDR1 LGHNA, CDR2 YNFKEQ. The CDR3 covers 17 residues. The CDR3 bases that were read are TGCGCCAGCAGCCAAGTAATCCAGACGGGCAAAGGGGAGGAG. Translating it yields CASSQVIQTGKGEE. The entire CDR3 protein is CASSQVIQTGKGEELFF.

Ten or more counts support this clone. Read coverage stops 3 residues before the CDR3 terminus; the germline J gene supplies the remainder. This chain links TRBV7-2 with TRBJ2-5; 13 bases map to TRBD2. Germline-derived CDR1 and CDR2 are SGHTA and FQGNSA. This CDR3 has 15 residues. Trimming at V came to 6 bases and at J to 2 bases, leaving 3 bases not matched to a gene. The covered CDR3 bases are TGTGCCAGCAGACCGGGACTAGCGGGACAAGAGACC. It translates to CASRPGLAGQET. The entire CDR3 is CASRPGLAGQETQYF.

This clone was seen repeatedly, ten times or more. The read is 3 residues too short to cover the CDR3 end, so that end is filled in from the germline J gene. This rearrangement joins TRBV2 to TRBJ2-7, with D maybe TRBD1 (6 bases). Germline CDR1 is SNHLY and CDR2 is FYNNEI. The length of the CDR3 is 14 residues. The V gene lost 11 bases and the J gene lost 3 bases, with 20 bases spanning the gap. This CDR3 is CAARRDRFSYEQYF. The covered CDR3 bases are TGTGCCGCAAGGCGTGACAGGTTTAGCTACGAG.

The table lists this clone with many counts. Sequencing ends 3 residues short of the CDR3 end; the germline J gene provides the rest. This chain links TRBV20-1 with TRBJ1-5, with unresolved D. Between the trimmed V and J ends, which lost 0 bases and 5 bases, there was a span of 17 bases. Germline V gene data show CDR1 as DFQATT and CDR2 as SNEGSKA (reference sequence). The CDR3 extends over 16 amino acids. CDR3 DNA (partial): TGCAGTGCTAGAGACGAGACCAATGGTAGGGATCAGCCC. Amino acid sequence: CSARDETNGRDQP. The CDR3, in full, reads CSARDETNGRDQPQHF.

In its sample, this clone was seen many times. The read halts 3 residues ahead of the CDR3 end, with the missing end drawn from the germline J gene. V usage is TRBV13 and J usage is TRBJ2-2; D is perhaps TRBD1 (5 bases). CDR1 is PRHDT, CDR2 FYEKMQ, per germline (reference sequence). Trimming shortened V by 5 bases and J by 0 bases, and 25 bases separated the two germline ends. The CDR3 runs 20 residues. CDR3: CASSRPSRLTATPNTGELFF. The part of the CDR3 DNA that was read is TGTGCCAGCAGCCGCCCCTCTCGACTGACAGCTACCCCGAACACCGGGGAG.

About this clone: With the read ending 3 residues before the CDR3 end, the germline J gene is used to fill in that end. The rearrangement links TRBV6-2 or TRBV6-3 to TRBJ2-3, with D unresolved. CDR1 and CDR2 (germline): MNHEY, SVGEGT. CDR3 length: 15 amino acids. CDR3 region: CASSLEFYSNQPQYF. CDR3 DNA, as far as it was read: TGTGCCAGCAGTCTGGAGTTCTATAGCAATCAGCCG.